This T cell receptor (beta chain) was obtained from a study of OX40 agonist ivuxolimab in advanced cancers. Produced via immunoSEQ multiplex PCR; TCRdb's table is partial and in-frame only. The sample lists 30,000 to 40,000 clones, roughly 87% occurring once. Cycle 7 day 1, cycle 4 day 1, and baseline were the timepoints at which blood was sampled. Germline CDR1 SGHTA, CDR2 FQGNSA. V shed 6 bases and J 6 bases; nucleotides not matched to a gene: 10. There are 16 residues in the CDR3. The receptor was derived from an adult with an advanced solid tumor such as melanoma, head and neck, liver or kidney cancer. Source: CD4+ or CD8+ T cells sorted from blood, taken in a trial of the OX40 agonist ivuxolimab. This chain joins TRBV7-2 and TRBJ1-6; 8 bases line up with TRBD1. CDR3 in DNA: TGTGCCAGCAGGTCAACGGACAGGGAGCTTAATTCACCCCTCCACTTT. Translated: CASRSTDRELNSPLHF.